What follows are 30 T cell receptor beta chains derived from one specimen sequenced in a study of metastatic and nonmetastatic thyroid tumors. TCRdb reanalyzed the PCR reads with MiXCR. Among tens of thousands of clones, 18% were seen once, and the ten largest hold about 10%. Every patient underwent thyroid surgery untreated. Input material: blood. Receptors originate from a female donor with papillary thyroid cancer or a benign thyroid nodule (not recorded which). Some clones in this sample may be carry-over from other donors' samples.

This clone was seen repeatedly, ten times or more. The gene calls are TRBV7-8 and TRBJ2-2; TRBD2 matches at 8 bases. V lost 4 bases and J lost 3; bases outside the gene matches: 10. The germline gives CDR1 SGHVS, CDR2 FQNEAQ. This CDR3 has 17 amino acids. The CDR3: CASSSGYWREDTGELFF. The CDR3 bases are TGTGCCAGCAGCTCGGGCTATTGGCGGGAGGACACCGGGGAGCTGTTTTTT.

This clone came up many times. The rearrangement joins TRBV4-1 to TRBJ2-7, with 8 bases lining up with TRBD2. V shed 0 bases and J 6 bases; nucleotides not matched to a gene: 13. The CDR3 totals 17 residues. Germline loops: CDR1 MGHRA, CDR2 YSYEKL. As DNA, the CDR3 is TGCGCCAGCAGCCAAGAACCCCAGCGGGGGAAATTGGGCGAGCAGTACTTC. Translation gives CASSQEPQRGKLGEQYF.

This clone qualifies as medium-sized. The chain couples TRBV28 to TRBJ2-7; D gene unclear. Trimming removed 3 bases from V and 2 bases from J, with 2 bases in between. Germline CDR1 is MDHEN and CDR2 is SYDVKM. CDR3 length equals 11 residues. CDR3 sequence: CASSFTYEQYF. In nucleotides, the CDR3 is TGTGCCAGCAGTTTTACCTACGAGCAGTACTTC.

Regarding this clone: The CDR3 carries no conserved terminal phenylalanine or tryptophan, so it likely arises from a read error. This chain joins TRBV27 and TRBJ1-1; no clear D gene. From germline, CDR1 is MNHEY and CDR2 SMNVEV (reference sequence). There are 15 residues in the CDR3. CDR3 in DNA: TGTGCCAGCAGACCGGAGGACTATATGAACAATGAAGCTTTCCTT. Translation: CASRPEDYMNNEAFL.

This clone was seen at least ten times. The chain recombines TRBV15 with TRBJ2-1; 10 bases agree with TRBD2. The CDR3 sequence is 15 residues long. Germline V lookup: CDR1 LNHNV, CDR2 YYDKDF (reference sequence). Unmatched junction bases numbered 8, after V lost 8 bases and J lost 4 bases. The CDR3 region has the DNA TGTGCCACCGGTCCTAGCGGGGGATTTTACAATGAGCAGTTCTTC. Translated: CATGPSGGFYNEQFF.

This chain connects TRBV7-2 to TRBJ2-2; possibly TRBD2 for D (6 bases). V was pared by 3 bases and J by 2 bases, with 13 bases between. Germline loops: CDR1 SGHTA, CDR2 FQGNSA. This CDR3 is 16 amino acids long. The CDR3 loop is CASSFAGLRNTGELFF. In DNA, the CDR3 is TGTGCCAGCAGCTTTGCGGGACTCAGAAACACCGGGGAGCTGTTTTTT. Variable domain in full (rest from reference TRBV7-2 and TRBJ2-2): GAGVSQSPSNKVTEKGKDVELRCDPISGHTALYWYRQSLGQGLEFLIYFQGNSAPDKSGLPSDRFSAERTGGSVSTLTIQRTQQEDSAVYLCASSFAGLRNTGELFFGEGSRLTVL.

As for this clone: The same CDR3 also results from other DNA sequences found in this sample. The chain combines TRBV5-1 with TRBJ2-7; D possibly corresponds to TRBD2 (5 bases). Trimming shortened V by 2 bases and J by 4 bases, and 16 bases separated the two germline ends. Germline loops: CDR1 SGHRS, CDR2 YFSETQ. CDR3 length: 15 amino acids. The CDR3, as DNA: TGCGCCAGCAGCTTACGTCCTGGAGGAGCATACGAGCAGTACTTC. Protein sequence: CASSLRPGGAYEQYF.

CDR3 region: CAWRGVWNTEAFF. CDR3 DNA sequence: TGTGCCTGGAGGGGTGTCTGGAACACTGAAGCTTTCTTT. The V gene is TRBV30, the J gene TRBJ1-1; D unclear. Germline assignment: CDR1 GTSNPN and CDR2 SVGIG (reference sequence). Trimming cost V 3 bases and J 1 base, with 9 bases left between them. The CDR3 is made up of 13 amino acids.

V usage is TRBV20-1 and J usage is TRBJ2-7; D unclear. This CDR3 spans 16 amino acids. The V and J ends lost 3 bases and 2 bases respectively, with 20 bases between them. Germline CDR1 is DFQATT and CDR2 is SNEGSKA (reference sequence). CDR3 DNA sequence: TGCAGTGCTAGTTATACTATTGGGAATACCCCCTACGAGCAGTACTTC. This codes for CSASYTIGNTPYEQYF.

The chain joins TRBV24-1 to TRBJ1-2; a possible D gene is TRBD1 (6 bases). V dropped 4 bases and J dropped 4 bases, with 9 bases sitting between them. The CDR3 has 13 residues. Germline V lookup: CDR1 KGHDR, CDR2 SFDVKD. In DNA, the CDR3 is TGTGCCACCAGTGAAGGCAGGGGCTATGGCTACACCTTC. This codes for CATSEGRGYGYTF.

The sample holds many counts of this clone. The gene calls are TRBV19 and TRBJ1-1, with D uncertain. Per the germline V gene, CDR1 is LNHDA and CDR2 is SQIVND (reference sequence). The CDR3 covers 11 residues. V shed 5 bases and J shed 3 bases, with 4 bases lying between them. The CDR3 region has the DNA TGTGCCAGTAGTTATTACACTGAAGCTTTCTTT. Protein: CASSYYTEAFF.

Ten or more counts support this clone. This rearrangement joins TRBV19 to TRBJ2-2, with 7 positions matching TRBD2. V trimming: 4 bases; J trimming: 2 bases; junction bases outside the gene matches: 4. This CDR3 contains 15 residues. Germline CDR1 is LNHDA and CDR2 is SQIVND (reference sequence). The CDR3 sequence: CASSRQAGNTGELFF. Written as DNA, the CDR3 is TGTGCCAGTAGTAGGCAAGCGGGAAACACCGGGGAGCTGTTTTTT.

A remark on this clone: A much larger clone lies one base from this, so it may be a read error. The chain has TRBV4-1 and TRBJ2-5, with D hard to call. Deletions cut 5 bases from V and 3 bases from J, with 10 bases between. The CDR3 totals 13 residues. Per the germline V gene, CDR1 is MGHRA and CDR2 is YSYEKL. CDR3 DNA sequence: TGCGCCAGCAGCGGCTGGGCAGAAGAGACCCAGTACTTC. The encoded protein is CASSGWAEETQYF.

There are many counts of this clone. V usage is TRBV20-1 and J usage is TRBJ2-3; 7 positions match TRBD2. Losses at the gene ends were 4 bases for V and 5 bases for J; bases not matched to a gene: 6. Germline V lookup: CDR1 DFQATT, CDR2 SNEGSKA (reference sequence). The CDR3 extends over 13 amino acids. CDR3 coding DNA: TGCAGTGCTACCCAAGCGGGATTAGATACGCAGTATTTT. Its protein is CSATQAGLDTQYF.

The sample holds many counts of this clone. The genes are TRBV7-2 and TRBJ2-1, with D perhaps TRBD2 (5 bases). V lost 2 bases, J lost 3 bases, and 8 bases lay in between. Per the germline V gene, CDR1 is SGHTA and CDR2 is FQGNSA. The CDR3 has 14 residues. In DNA, the CDR3 is TGTGCCAGCAGCTTACCCCGGGGCTACAATGAGCAGTTCTTC. As protein: CASSLPRGYNEQFF.

This clone came up many times. This chain uses TRBV3-1 with TRBJ1-1; D might be TRBD1 (6 bases). CDR3 size: 13 residues. Trimming left V 1 base short and J 5 bases short, with 8 bases between. CDR1 and CDR2 from the germline V gene are LGHDT and YNNKEL (reference sequence). As DNA, the CDR3 is TGTGCCAGCAGCCAAGTTCAGGGGACTGAAGCTTTCTTT. It is translated as CASSQVQGTEAFF.

This clone appeared many times. J is TRBJ1-1 and V is TRBV19; D is unclear. CDR3 length: 15 amino acids. Germline-derived CDR1 and CDR2 are LNHDA and SQIVND (reference sequence). Trimming stripped 4 bases from V and 1 base from J, with 13 bases between. The CDR3 DNA reads TGTGCCAGTAGTAAGAGGAGGGAGGGGAACACTGAAGCTTTCTTT. Translated: CASSKRREGNTEAFF.

This clone was counted ten times or more. The chain employs TRBV9 and TRBJ2-1, with 7 bases lining up with TRBD1. From germline, CDR1 is SGDLS and CDR2 YYNGEE. The CDR3 spans 15 residues. J was trimmed by 4 bases and V by 0 bases; bases with no gene match: 4. The CDR3 bases are TGTGCCAGCAGCGTAGTTGGGGGACAGTACAATGAGCAGTTCTTC. It specifies CASSVVGGQYNEQFF.

This clone was seen ten or more times. The rearrangement links TRBV5-1 to TRBJ2-2; TRBD2 is a possible D gene (5 bases). V lost 5 bases, J lost 0 bases, and 8 bases lay in between. The CDR3 has 14 residues. The germline V gene encodes CDR1 SGHRS and CDR2 YFSETQ. The CDR3 region has the DNA TGCGCCAGCAGGGACTTTTCGAACACCGGGGAGCTGTTTTTT. It encodes CASRDFSNTGELFF. Full variable domain (outside the CDR3, taken from reference TRBV5-1 and TRBJ2-2): KAGVTQTPRYLIKTRGQQVTLSCSPISGHRSVSWYQQTPGQGLQFLFEYFSETQRNKGNFPGRFSGRQFSNSRSEMNVSTLELGDSALYLCASRDFSNTGELFFGEGSRLTVL.

In the case of this clone: A much larger clone lies one base from this, so it may be a read error. The chain is built from TRBV9 and TRBJ2-3; 11 bases fit TRBD1. Germline trimming cut 6 bases from V and 5 bases from J; bases unmatched to any gene: 8. Germline V gives CDR1 SGDLS, CDR2 YYNGEE. There are 15 residues in the CDR3. The CDR3 DNA reads as TGTGCCAGCATCCCACGGACAGGGGGCGTAGATACGCAGTATTTT. Translating gives CASIPRTGGVDTQYF.

Ten or more counts support this clone. The genes are TRBV5-1 and TRBJ1-1, with D maybe TRBD1 (6 bases). The CDR3 extends over 15 amino acids. Germline loops: CDR1 SGHRS, CDR2 YFSETQ. V shed 4 bases and J shed 11 bases, with 24 bases lying between them. CDR3: CASSPDGGPRRLAFF. CDR3 bases: TGCGCCAGCAGCCCGGACGGGGGGCCAAGACGGTTGGCTTTCTTT.

This clone was picked up many times. The V gene is TRBV6-6, the J gene TRBJ1-1, with D hard to call. This CDR3 region has 14 residues. Between the trimmed V and J ends, which lost 3 bases and 4 bases, there was a span of 12 bases. Per the germline V gene, CDR1 is MNHNY and CDR2 is SVGAGI (reference sequence). The DNA of the CDR3 is TGTGCCAGCAGTTATTGGGGTGGATTCACTGAAGCTTTCTTT. Its translation is CASSYWGGFTEAFF.

By share, this clone ranks as medium-sized. The gene calls are TRBV6-2 or TRBV6-3 and TRBJ2-2; D is possibly TRBD1 (5 bases). The CDR3 has 16 amino acids. CDR1 and CDR2 (germline): MNHEY, SVGEGT. Trimming shortened V by 0 bases and J by 2 bases, and 10 bases separated the two germline ends. CDR3 protein: CASSYSTDPNTGELFF. The CDR3 DNA is TGTGCCAGCAGTTACTCGACAGATCCCAACACCGGGGAGCTGTTTTTT.

This clone was observed a few times. A much larger clone sits a single nucleotide away, making a read error possible. This chain links TRBV5-1 with TRBJ2-2; D perhaps matches TRBD2 (5 bases). CDR1 and CDR2 (germline): SGHRS, YFSETQ. This CDR3 has 14 residues. Trimming stripped 5 bases from V and 4 bases from J, with 12 bases between. In nucleotides, the CDR3 is TGCGCCAGCAGGGACTTTTCGAGCACCGGGGAGCTGTTTTTT. Its protein is CASRDFSSTGELFF.

The chain employs TRBV7-9 and TRBJ2-3; tentatively, D is TRBD2 (6 bases). This CDR3 has 14 residues. V was shortened by 1 base and J by 4 bases, with 9 bases between the two germline ends. Germline CDR1 reads SEHNR; CDR2 reads FQNEAQ (reference sequence). The CDR3, as DNA: TGTGCCAGCAGCTTAGAGAAGCGGGCAGATACGCAGTATTTT. Protein: CASSLEKRADTQYF.

By its share, this clone is medium-sized. This sequence joins TRBV20-1 and TRBJ2-7; weak D call: TRBD1 (6 bases). Germline V gene data show CDR1 as DFQATT and CDR2 as SNEGSKA (reference sequence). V was shortened by 5 bases and J by 1 base, with 9 bases between the two germline ends. The CDR3 length is 12 residues. CDR3 loop: CSAGDISYEQYF. CDR3 sequence (DNA): TGCAGTGCTGGGGACATATCCTACGAGCAGTACTTC.

Ten or more counts support this clone. V usage is TRBV28 and J usage is TRBJ1-5; TRBD1 might be the D (6 bases). CDR1 and CDR2 from the germline V gene are MDHEN and SYDVKM. The CDR3 covers 17 residues. Trimming took 3 bases from V and 0 from J, leaving 15 bases between them. The chain's CDR3 is CASSFSGTKNSNQPQHF. In nucleotides, the CDR3 is TGTGCCAGCAGTTTTTCCGGGACAAAAAATAGCAATCAGCCCCAGCATTTT.

This clone has ten or more counts. This rearrangement joins TRBV3-1 to TRBJ2-3; 9 bases are a match to TRBD2. The ends lost 3 bases at V and 2 bases at J; junction bases unmatched: 12. In germline, CDR1 is LGHDT, CDR2 YNNKEL (reference sequence). The CDR3 is 18 amino acids. The CDR3 DNA follows: TGTGCCAGCAGCCAGGGTAGCGGGAGAGGTTTTTCCACAGATACGCAGTATTTT. It codes for CASSQGSGRGFSTDTQYF.

Only a few counts were recorded for this clone. A much larger clone sits a single nucleotide away, making a read error possible. The chain uses TRBV14 and TRBJ1-1; D is unresolved. In germline, CDR1 is SGHDN, CDR2 FVKESK. The CDR3 is made up of 14 amino acids. V was clipped by 2 bases and J by 5 bases, with 12 bases between them. In DNA, the CDR3 is TGTGCCAGCAGCCAACTAGCGACGGATACTGAAGCTTTCTTT. This sequence encodes CASSQLATDTEAFF. The variable domain in full, with the rest retrieved from reference TRBV14 and TRBJ1-1, is EAGVTQFPSHSVIEKGQTVTLRCDPISGHDNLYWYRRVMGKEIKFLLHFVKESKQDESGMPNNRFLAERTGGTYSTLKVQPAELEDSGVYFCASSQLATDTEAFFGQGTRLTVV.

The chain carries TRBV4-2 and TRBJ1-4; 9 bases agree with TRBD1. The CDR3 is made up of 15 amino acids. Trimming cost V 2 bases and J 6 bases; bases outside gene matches: 4. The germline V gene has CDR1 LGHNA and CDR2 YNFKEQ. Here the CDR3 DNA reads TGTGCCAGCAGCCAACAACAGGGGGCAGATGAAAAACTGTTTTTT. Its protein product is CASSQQQGADEKLFF.